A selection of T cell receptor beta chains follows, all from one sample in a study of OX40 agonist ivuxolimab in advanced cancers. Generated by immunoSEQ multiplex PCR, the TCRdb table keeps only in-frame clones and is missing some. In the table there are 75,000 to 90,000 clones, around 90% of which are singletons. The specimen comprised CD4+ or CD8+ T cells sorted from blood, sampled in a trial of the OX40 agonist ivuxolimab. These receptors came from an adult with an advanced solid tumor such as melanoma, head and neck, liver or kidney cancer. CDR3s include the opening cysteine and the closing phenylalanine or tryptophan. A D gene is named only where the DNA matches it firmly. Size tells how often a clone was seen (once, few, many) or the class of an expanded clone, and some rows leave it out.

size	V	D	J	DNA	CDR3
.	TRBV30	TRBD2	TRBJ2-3	TGTGCCTGTCTAGCGGGAGGGCCGGATACGCAGTATTTT	CACLAGGPDTQYF
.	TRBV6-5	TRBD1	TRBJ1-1	TGTGCCAGCAGTAGGGACAGTCTCGGTGAAGCTTTCTTT	CASSRDSLGEAFF
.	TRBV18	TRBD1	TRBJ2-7	TGTGCCAGCTCATTACAGGGGTTCGAGCAGTACTTC	CASSLQGFEQYF
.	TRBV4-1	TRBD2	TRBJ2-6	TGCGCCAGCAGCCAGGGACTAGCGAGGGGCTCTGGGGCCAACGTCCTGACTTTC	CASSQGLARGSGANVLTF
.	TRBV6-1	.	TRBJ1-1	TGTGCCAGCAGTGAAGAGAGGGGGTTTGAAGCTTTCTTT	CASSEERGFEAFF
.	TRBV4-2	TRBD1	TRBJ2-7	TGTGCCAGCAGCTTAGGGGACAGGGTCTACGAGCAGTACTTC	CASSLGDRVYEQYF
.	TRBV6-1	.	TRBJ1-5	TGTGCCAGCAGGCGGGACCGAACCAGCAATCAGCCCCAGCATTTT	CASRRDRTSNQPQHF
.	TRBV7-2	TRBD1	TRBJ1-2	TGTGCCAGCAGCTCGGACAGGGAGGCCAACTATGGCTACACCTTC	CASSSDREANYGYTF
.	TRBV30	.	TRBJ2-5	TGTGCCTGGAAACGACAGGGAGGGGAGACCCAGTACTTC	CAWKRQGGETQYF
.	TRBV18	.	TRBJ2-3	TGTGCCAGCTCACCTATCCTCAGCACAGATACGCAGTATTTT	CASSPILSTDTQYF
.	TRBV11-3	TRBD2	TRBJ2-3	TGTGCCAGCAGCTCCGGGACTAGCGCCATCACAGATACGCAGTATTTT	CASSSGTSAITDTQYF
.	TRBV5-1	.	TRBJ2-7	TGCGCCAGCAGCTTGGCGGACCCTCACTACGAGCAGTACTTC	CASSLADPHYEQYF
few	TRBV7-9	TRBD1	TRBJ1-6	TGTGCCAGCAGCTTACAGGGGGCCCTAGATAATTCACCCCTCCACTTT	CASSLQGALDNSPLHF
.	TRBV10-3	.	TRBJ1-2	TGTGCCAGCACCGGGACGGCCGCCTATGGCTACACCTTC	CASTGTAAYGYTF
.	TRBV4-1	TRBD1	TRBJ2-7	TGCGCCAGCAGCCAACTACCGGGACAGGGATCCGACGAGCAGTACTTC	CASSQLPGQGSDEQYF
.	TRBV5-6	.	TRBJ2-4	TGTGCCAGCAGCTTCAGGGGTTCGGCCAAAAACATTCAGTACTTC	CASSFRGSAKNIQYF
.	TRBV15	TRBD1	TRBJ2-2	TGTGCCACCAACCCGGACAGGGCAACCGGGGAGCTGTTTTTT	CATNPDRATGELFF
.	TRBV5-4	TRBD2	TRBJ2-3	TGTGCCAGCAGCCCTTCGACTAGCGGGAGGGCAGATACGCAGTATTTT	CASSPSTSGRADTQYF
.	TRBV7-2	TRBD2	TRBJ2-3	TGTGCCAGCAGCTCCCTAGCGGTATTGGGGACAGATACGCAGTATTTT	CASSSLAVLGTDTQYF
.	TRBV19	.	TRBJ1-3	TGTGCCAGTAGACCTGGGGGGCGCAATCCTGGAAACACCATATATTTT	CASRPGGRNPGNTIYF